This section outlines one TCR beta chain sequence together with its context. Original processing methods: It was from reference gene primer amplification that nucleated cell counts were estimated. Sequencing was performed with immunoSEQ multiplex PCR; in TCRdb, only in-frame clones are kept and a portion is missing. The DNA gave D and trimming, while V, J and clone size come from that table. The sample carries approximately 210,000 clones, more than 75% recorded once. These data come from a study of blood T cell repertoires in COVID-19. Whole-study context: There were acute and convalescent COVID-19 samples, and they came from the United States, Italy and Spain. PBMCs, B-cell-depleted T cells, or T cells were the source of the cDNA or gDNA that made up the material.

Sequencing used peripheral blood. The receptor comes from a human donor in a cohort sampled during active COVID-19.

The chain's CDR3 is CASSQEWGGNQPQHF. The CDR3 nucleotides read TGCGCCAGCAGCCAAGAGTGGGGAGGAAATCAGCCCCAGCATTTT. The chain recombines TRBV4-3 with TRBJ1-5; D remains unclear. CDR1 is LGHNA and CDR2 is YSLEER in the germline V gene. The CDR3 spans 15 residues. The V and J ends lost 0 bases and 4 bases respectively, with 10 bases between them.